This T cell receptor (beta chain) was captured in a study of tumor-infiltrating lymphocytes in primary liver carcinoma. Looking at the study overall: Productive TCRbeta read yields ran from roughly 3.9 to 6.8 million per sample and were similar between tissues.

General study findings and limits: The overlap of tumor-adjacent and tumor-blood pairs was smaller than that of tumor region pairs. Blood had a significantly lower top-250-clone fraction than tumors did (p = 0.039).

The researchers produced TCR beta cDNA from about 510 ng total RNA with a constant-region primer. Slightly modified ARM-PCR served as the procedure for the TCR beta libraries. These libraries came from three rounds of nested multiplex PCR. The first two PCR rounds used TRBV1-TRBV30 forward primers with a C-beta reverse primer, around 10 cycles each. TCRdb re-called the multiplex PCR reads with MiXCR, one entry per CDR3 protein. The sample has 310,000 or so distinct CDR3 sequences, less than 70% seen once. Both blood RNA, taken from unsorted whole blood, and germline DNA were extracted. This clonotype was found many times. Its target is unknown. The CDR3 is made up of 18 amino acids. Losses at the gene ends were 0 bases for V and 0 bases for J; bases not matched to a gene: 11. From germline, CDR1 is MNHEY and CDR2 SVGAGI.

The gene calls are TRBV6-5 and TRBJ2-7; 7 bases are a match to TRBD2. This TCR came from a man aged 40-49 years with primary liver carcinoma and hepatitis B virus infection. Source material: peripheral blood. The CDR3 region is CASSYSAPRASGSYEQYF. The CDR3 bases are TGTGCCAGCAGTTACTCGGCCCCACGGGCTAGCGGCTCCTACGAGCAGTACTTC.